The rows below give T cell receptor beta chains drawn from one sample of a study of shared clonotypes between healthy human individuals. Sequencing used immunoSEQ multiplex PCR; TCRdb keeps in-frame clones, though not all of them. This sample has about 2.3 million clones, with approximately 93% found just once. Sequences were obtained from naive CD4+ T cells from PBMCs. Receptors originate from a man aged 18 to 30 in good health. Some clones in this sample may be carry-over from other donors' samples. CDR3s include the opening cysteine and the closing phenylalanine or tryptophan. The D gene is left open where the match is weak.

v_gene: TRBV2
j_gene: TRBJ1-1
d_gene: .
CDR3aa: CASSASGLMTEAFF
CDR3nt: TGTGCCAGCAGTGCATCGGGTTTGATGACTGAAGCTTTCTTT

v_gene: TRBV11-1
j_gene: TRBJ2-1
d_gene: TRBD1
CDR3aa: CASSLVTGQGVNEQFF
CDR3nt: TGTGCCAGCAGCTTAGTGACGGGACAGGGGGTGAATGAGCAGTTCTTC

v_gene: TRBV28
j_gene: TRBJ2-1
d_gene: TRBD2
CDR3aa: CASSPGGYNEQFF
CDR3nt: TGTGCCAGCAGTCCGGGGGGGTACAATGAGCAGTTCTTC

v_gene: TRBV27
j_gene: TRBJ2-7
d_gene: .
CDR3aa: CASRADEYEQYF
CDR3nt: TGTGCCAGCAGAGCAGACGAGTACGAGCAGTACTTC

v_gene: TRBV27
j_gene: TRBJ2-6
d_gene: .
CDR3aa: CATSDVNSGANVLTF
CDR3nt: TGTGCCACCTCGGACGTTAACTCTGGGGCCAACGTCCTGACTTTC

v_gene: TRBV7-7
j_gene: TRBJ2-7
d_gene: .
CDR3aa: CASSHGPWRYEQYF
CDR3nt: TGTGCCAGCAGCCACGGGCCCTGGCGCTACGAGCAGTACTTC

v_gene: TRBV5-4
j_gene: TRBJ1-2
d_gene: .
CDR3aa: CASSLTGDLYGYTF
CDR3nt: TGTGCCAGCAGCTTGACCGGGGATCTCTATGGCTACACCTTC

v_gene: TRBV5-6
j_gene: TRBJ2-5
d_gene: TRBD1
CDR3aa: CASSLFRDRQETQYF
CDR3nt: TGTGCCAGCAGCTTGTTTAGGGACAGACAAGAGACCCAGTACTTC

v_gene: TRBV5-1
j_gene: TRBJ2-7
d_gene: .
CDR3aa: CASSLRSVSYEQYF
CDR3nt: TGCGCCAGCAGCTTGCGATCTGTCTCCTACGAGCAGTACTTC

v_gene: TRBV9
j_gene: TRBJ2-1
d_gene: TRBD2
CDR3aa: CASSVGTSEYNEQFF
CDR3nt: TGTGCCAGCAGCGTAGGGACTAGCGAATACAATGAGCAGTTCTTC

v_gene: TRBV9
j_gene: TRBJ2-7
d_gene: .
CDR3aa: CASSGTGSYEQYF
CDR3nt: TGTGCCAGCAGCGGGACTGGCTCCTACGAGCAGTACTTC

v_gene: TRBV6-5
j_gene: TRBJ2-3
d_gene: TRBD2
CDR3aa: CASSYLAGGPKDTQYF
CDR3nt: TGTGCCAGCAGTTACTTGGCGGGAGGGCCGAAAGATACGCAGTATTTT

v_gene: TRBV18
j_gene: TRBJ2-3
d_gene: TRBD1
CDR3aa: CASSPGQDPSTDTQYF
CDR3nt: TGTGCCAGCTCACCAGGACAGGACCCTAGCACAGATACGCAGTATTTT

v_gene: TRBV18
j_gene: TRBJ2-3
d_gene: TRBD2
CDR3aa: CASSPRGLAGVDTDTQYF
CDR3nt: TGTGCCAGCTCACCTCGGGGACTAGCGGGAGTCGACACAGATACGCAGTATTTT

v_gene: TRBV7-2
j_gene: TRBJ1-5
d_gene: .
CDR3aa: CASSLASARLQPQHF
CDR3nt: TGTGCCAGCAGCTTAGCGTCGGCGAGGCTTCAGCCCCAGCATTTT

v_gene: TRBV2
j_gene: TRBJ2-5
d_gene: .
CDR3aa: CASSEQGQSQETQYF
CDR3nt: TGTGCCAGCAGTGAACAAGGACAGTCCCAAGAGACCCAGTACTTC

v_gene: TRBV7-6
j_gene: TRBJ1-3
d_gene: .
CDR3aa: CASSPGGGTTGNTIYF
CDR3nt: TGTGCCAGCAGCCCCGGGGGAGGGACGACTGGAAACACCATATATTTT

v_gene: TRBV4-1
j_gene: TRBJ2-6
d_gene: .
CDR3aa: CASSLTETGANVLTF
CDR3nt: TGCGCCAGCAGCCTTACGGAGACTGGGGCCAACGTCCTGACTTTC